Listed below are T cell receptor beta chains from one sample, sequenced in a study of cytomegalovirus exposure and HLA in healthy donors. Data came from immunoSEQ multiplex PCR; TCRdb stores just in-frame clones and leaves some out. The sample carries 95,000 to 100,000 clones, 65% to 80% recorded once. Material: PBMCs. All receptors derive from a man aged 55 to 70 in good health and CMV-seropositive. The CDR3 runs from the conserved cysteine through the conserved F or W. The order of the fields is D gene, clone size, V gene, J gene, CDR3 DNA, CDR3 protein. A D gene is named only where the DNA matches it firmly. A clone size is listed for some rows: how often the clone was seen (once, few, many), or a class if it is expanded.

>-|few|TRBV7-7|TRBJ2-1
TGTGCTAGCAGCTTAGAGCAAACAGGGACCCAGTTCTTC
CASSLEQTGTQFF
>TRBD2|-|TRBV4-1|TRBJ2-1
TGCGCCAGCAGCCTGAGCGGGGGGGCAGTTGAGCAGTTCTTC
CASSLSGGAVEQFF
>-|-|TRBV2|TRBJ2-7
TGTGCCAGCAGTCCGCAGGTGGAAGGCGAGCAGTACTTC
CASSPQVEGEQYF
>-|-|TRBV6-5|TRBJ2-4
TGTGCCAGCAGCACAGGGCGTTACGCCAAAAACATTCAGTACTTC
CASSTGRYAKNIQYF
>TRBD1|-|TRBV28|TRBJ1-2
TGTGCCAGCAGTACTGAGTACGGGACAGGAGAAAAAACTAACTATGGCTACACCTTC
CASSTEYGTGEKTNYGYTF
>-|-|TRBV14|TRBJ2-2
TGTGCCAGTTCAAGACAGAACACCGGGGAGCTGTTTTTT
CASSRQNTGELFF
>TRBD2|-|TRBV5-6|TRBJ2-3
TGTGCCAGCAGCTTGGAGCTAGCGGGGTGGACAGATACGCAGTATTTT
CASSLELAGWTDTQYF
>-|-|TRBV19|TRBJ1-1
TGTGCCAGTAGTATCGAGGGTATGTCCGCTGAAGCTTTCTTT
CASSIEGMSAEAFF
>TRBD2|-|TRBV5-4|TRBJ2-2
TGTGCCAGCACCGGACTAGCGGGGGGAGGTACCACCGGGGAGCTGTTTTTT
CASTGLAGGGTTGELFF
>-|-|TRBV28|TRBJ2-1
TGTGCCAGCAGCCAACCTGTTACGAGTCACAATGAGCAGTTCTTC
CASSQPVTSHNEQFF
>-|-|TRBV4-3|TRBJ1-6
TGCGCCAGCAGCCAAGTGCGGGGTTATAATTCACCCCTCCACTTT
CASSQVRGYNSPLHF
>-|-|TRBV11-2|TRBJ2-7
TGTGCCAGCAGCTTAGTCGGGTCTAGCTCCTACGAGCAGTACTTC
CASSLVGSSSYEQYF
>TRBD1|few|TRBV6-6|TRBJ2-7
TGTGCCAGCAGTTACTCTGGGACAGGGGGATACGAGCAGTACTTC
CASSYSGTGGYEQYF
>-|-|TRBV6-5|TRBJ2-5
TGTGCCAGCCGCCGGGACACCTATGAGACCCAGTACTTC
CASRRDTYETQYF